This T cell receptor beta chain was profiled in a study of cytomegalovirus exposure and HLA in healthy donors. Study observations and caveats: Certain sequence variants were highly shared and formed a cluster, and this cluster was likely a sequencing artifact. A later analysis found most CMV-associated TCR beta chains apparently HLA-restricted.

Vbeta (60) and Jbeta (13) primers were used in the PCR. Profiling relied on immunoSEQ multiplex PCR, and the TCRdb table lists in-frame clones only, not all of them. The profile covers approximately 260,000 clones, with nearly 95% appearing a single time and 1.5% to 2% taken by the ten largest. Regarding this clone: Its antigen is unknown.

V lost 0 bases, J lost 6 bases, and 9 bases lay in between. Per germline, CDR1 LNHNV and CDR2 YYDKDF (reference sequence). The CDR3 is 15 residues long. The source material was PBMCs. The V call is TRBV15, the J call TRBJ1-6; D uncertain. The sequence came from a girl aged 2-10 years in good health and CMV-seronegative. CDR3 in DNA: TGTGCCACCAGCAGAGATTCAGGACTTAATTCACCCCTCCACTTT. Its translation is CATSRDSGLNSPLHF.